The rows below give T cell receptor beta chains drawn from one sample of a study of CXCR3-negative and CXCR3-positive naive CD8 T cells. TCRdb re-called the 5' RACE reads and shows each CDR3 protein once, DNA omitted. This repertoire comprises 100,000 to 150,000 distinct CDR3 sequences; its ten largest clones make up around 0.27%. The sample comprised naive CXCR3- CD8+ T cells from blood. The receptors originated from a human donor in good health. Some clones in this sample may be carry-over from other donors' samples. Both conserved end residues are part of each CDR3.

v_call	j_call	cdr3_length	cdr3_aa
TRBV7-8	TRBJ2-7	16	CASSLGGLASAYEQYF
TRBV7-2	TRBJ2-7	15	CASSLATGFVNEQYF
TRBV27	TRBJ2-7	14	CASSSGLHKYEQYF
TRBV7-9	TRBJ2-7	16	CASSAPLIAGRAEQYF
TRBV2	TRBJ2-1	16	CASSGTSGRSYNEQFF
TRBV5-1	TRBJ1-3	16	CASSEDPTETGNTIYF
TRBV7-2	TRBJ2-3	15	CASSPGATSTDTQYF
TRBV19	TRBJ2-3	15	CASRTGTGGADTQYF
TRBV28	TRBJ2-6	15	CASSLQASGANVLTF
TRBV29-1	TRBJ2-5	13	CSVEEAVWETQYF
TRBV19	TRBJ1-4	16	CASSGRGELTNEKLFF
TRBV7-8	TRBJ2-3	18	CASSLEGSGRTSTDTQYF
TRBV19	TRBJ1-5	14	CASSTRGGWQPQHF
TRBV28	TRBJ2-2	14	CASSSPWGAEELFF
TRBV21-1	TRBJ2-5	16	CASAQQEDSEQETQYF
TRBV29-1	TRBJ1-6	13	CSVVWPGRVALHF
TRBV19	TRBJ2-3	18	CASSRPNRDRGRTDTQYF
TRBV7-3	TRBJ2-3	16	CASSLQQGGSTDTQYF